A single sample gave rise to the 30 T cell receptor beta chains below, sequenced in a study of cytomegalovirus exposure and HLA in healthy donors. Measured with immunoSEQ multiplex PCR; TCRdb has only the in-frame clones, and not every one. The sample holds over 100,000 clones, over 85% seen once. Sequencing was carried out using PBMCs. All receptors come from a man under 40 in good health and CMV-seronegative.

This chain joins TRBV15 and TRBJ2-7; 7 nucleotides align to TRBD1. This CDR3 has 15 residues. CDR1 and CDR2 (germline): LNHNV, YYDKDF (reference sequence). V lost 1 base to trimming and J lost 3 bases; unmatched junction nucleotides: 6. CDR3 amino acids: CATSRADRPHYEQYF. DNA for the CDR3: TGTGCCACCAGCAGAGCGGACAGGCCCCACTACGAGCAGTACTTC. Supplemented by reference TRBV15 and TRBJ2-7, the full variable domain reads DAMVIQNPRYQVTQFGKPVTLSCSQTLNHNVMYWYQQKSSQAPKLLFHYYDKDFNNEADTPDNFQSRRPNTSFCFLDIRSPGLGDTAMYLCATSRADRPHYEQYFGPGTRLTVT.

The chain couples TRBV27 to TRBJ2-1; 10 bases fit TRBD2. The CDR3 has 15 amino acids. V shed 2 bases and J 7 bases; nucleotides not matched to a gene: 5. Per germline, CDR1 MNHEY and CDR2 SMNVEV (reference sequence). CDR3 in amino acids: CASSLGTSVWNEQFF. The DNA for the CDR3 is TGTGCCAGCAGTTTAGGGACTAGCGTGTGGAATGAGCAGTTCTTC.

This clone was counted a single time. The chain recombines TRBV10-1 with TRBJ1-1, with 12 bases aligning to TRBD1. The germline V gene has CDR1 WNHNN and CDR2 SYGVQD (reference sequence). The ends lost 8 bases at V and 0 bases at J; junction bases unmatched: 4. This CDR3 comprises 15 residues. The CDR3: CASAGTGGMNTEAFF. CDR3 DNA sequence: TGCGCCAGCGCCGGGACAGGGGGCATGAACACTGAAGCTTTCTTT.

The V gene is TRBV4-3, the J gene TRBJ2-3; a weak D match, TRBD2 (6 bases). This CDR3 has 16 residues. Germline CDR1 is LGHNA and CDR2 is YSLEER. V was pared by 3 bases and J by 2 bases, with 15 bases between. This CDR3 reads CASSQAGTPLTDTQYF. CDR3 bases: TGCGCCAGCAGCCAGGCCGGGACTCCCCTCACAGATACGCAGTATTTT.

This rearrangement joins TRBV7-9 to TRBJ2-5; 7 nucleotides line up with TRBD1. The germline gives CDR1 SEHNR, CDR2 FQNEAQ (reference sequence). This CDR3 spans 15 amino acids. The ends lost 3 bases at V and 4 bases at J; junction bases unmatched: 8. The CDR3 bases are TGTGCCAGCAGCTTTGATGGGACAGCGACAGAGACCCAGTACTTC. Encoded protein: CASSFDGTATETQYF.

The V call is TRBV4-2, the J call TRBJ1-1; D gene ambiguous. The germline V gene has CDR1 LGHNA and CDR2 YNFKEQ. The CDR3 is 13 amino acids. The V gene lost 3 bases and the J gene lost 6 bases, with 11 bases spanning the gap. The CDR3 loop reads CASSHLGGPEAFF. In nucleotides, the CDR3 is TGTGCCAGCAGCCATTTAGGAGGGCCTGAAGCTTTCTTT.

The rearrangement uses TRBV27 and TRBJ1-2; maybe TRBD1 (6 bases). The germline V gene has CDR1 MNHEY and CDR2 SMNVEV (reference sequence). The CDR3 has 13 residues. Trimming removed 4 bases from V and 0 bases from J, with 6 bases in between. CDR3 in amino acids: CASSYRANYGYTF. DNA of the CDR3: TGTGCCAGCAGTTACAGGGCTAACTATGGCTACACCTTC.

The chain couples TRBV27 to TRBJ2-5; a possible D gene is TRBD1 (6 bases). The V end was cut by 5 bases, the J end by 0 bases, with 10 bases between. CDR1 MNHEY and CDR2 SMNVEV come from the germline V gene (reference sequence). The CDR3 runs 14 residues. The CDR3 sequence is CASSRQDYQETQYF. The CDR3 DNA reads TGTGCCAGCAGTCGACAGGACTACCAAGAGACCCAGTACTTC.

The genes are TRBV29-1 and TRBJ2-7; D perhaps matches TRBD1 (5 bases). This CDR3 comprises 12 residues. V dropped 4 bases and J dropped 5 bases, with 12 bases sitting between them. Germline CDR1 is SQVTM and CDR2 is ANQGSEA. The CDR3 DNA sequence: TGCAGCGTTGCGCCAGGGTTCGACGAGCAGTACTTC. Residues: CSVAPGFDEQYF.

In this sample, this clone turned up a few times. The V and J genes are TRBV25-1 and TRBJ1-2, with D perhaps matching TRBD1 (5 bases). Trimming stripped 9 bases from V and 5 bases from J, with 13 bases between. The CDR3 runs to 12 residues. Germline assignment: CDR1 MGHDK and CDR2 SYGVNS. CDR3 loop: CASWGGLYGYTF. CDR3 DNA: TGTGCCAGTTGGGGGGGACTTTATGGCTACACCTTC.

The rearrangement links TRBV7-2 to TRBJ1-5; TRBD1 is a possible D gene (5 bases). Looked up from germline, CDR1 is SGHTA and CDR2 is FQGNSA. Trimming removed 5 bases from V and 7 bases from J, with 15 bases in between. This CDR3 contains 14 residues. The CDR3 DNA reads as TGTGCCAGCAGCACTTGGGGGGGGAACCAGCCCCAGCATTTT. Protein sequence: CASSTWGGNQPQHF.

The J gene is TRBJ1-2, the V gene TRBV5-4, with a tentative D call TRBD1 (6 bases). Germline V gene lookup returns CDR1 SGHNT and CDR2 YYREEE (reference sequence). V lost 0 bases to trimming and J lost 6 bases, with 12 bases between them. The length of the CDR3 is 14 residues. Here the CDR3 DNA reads TGTGCCAGCAGCTTGGATCAGGGGTTGGATGGCTACACCTTC. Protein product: CASSLDQGLDGYTF.

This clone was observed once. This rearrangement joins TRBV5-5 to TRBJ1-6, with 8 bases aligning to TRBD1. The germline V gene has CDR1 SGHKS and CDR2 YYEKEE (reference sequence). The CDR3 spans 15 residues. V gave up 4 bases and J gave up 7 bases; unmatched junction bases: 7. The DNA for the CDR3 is TGTGCCAGCAGCAGTAGACAGGGGTGGAATTCACCCCTCCACTTT. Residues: CASSSRQGWNSPLHF. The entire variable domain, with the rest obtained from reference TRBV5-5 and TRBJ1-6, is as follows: DAGVTQSPTHLIKTRGQQVTLRCSPISGHKSVSWYQQVLGQGPQFIFQYYEKEERGRGNFPDRFSARQFPNYSSELNVNALLLGDSALYLCASSSRQGWNSPLHFGNGTRLTVT.

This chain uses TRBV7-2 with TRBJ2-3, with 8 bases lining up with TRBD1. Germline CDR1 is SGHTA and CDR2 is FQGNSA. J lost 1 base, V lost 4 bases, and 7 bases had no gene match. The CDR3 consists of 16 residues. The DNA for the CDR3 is TGTGCCAGCAGCTACTTGGTGGGACAGGGCACAGATACGCAGTATTTT. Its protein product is CASSYLVGQGTDTQYF.

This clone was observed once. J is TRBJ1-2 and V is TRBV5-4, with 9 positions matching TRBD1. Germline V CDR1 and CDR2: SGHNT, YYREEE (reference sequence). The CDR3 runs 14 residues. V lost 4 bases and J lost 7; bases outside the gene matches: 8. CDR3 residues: CASSRGQGEGGYTF. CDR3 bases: TGTGCCAGCAGCAGGGGACAGGGAGAAGGTGGCTACACCTTC.

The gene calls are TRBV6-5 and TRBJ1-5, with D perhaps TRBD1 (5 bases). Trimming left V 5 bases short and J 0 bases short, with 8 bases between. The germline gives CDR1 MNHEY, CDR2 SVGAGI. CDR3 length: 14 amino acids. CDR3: CASSDSDSNQPQHF. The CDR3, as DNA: TGTGCCAGCAGTGACAGCGATAGCAATCAGCCCCAGCATTTT.

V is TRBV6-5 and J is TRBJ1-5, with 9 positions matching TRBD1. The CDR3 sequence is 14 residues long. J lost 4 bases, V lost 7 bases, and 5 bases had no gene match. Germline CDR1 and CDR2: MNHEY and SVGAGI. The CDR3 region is CASKKTGGNQPQHF. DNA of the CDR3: TGTGCCAGCAAAAAGACAGGGGGGAATCAGCCCCAGCATTTT.

DNA for the CDR3: TGCGCCAGCAGCCCCGGGACAACGAACACTGAAGCTTTCTTT. This encodes CASSPGTTNTEAFF. The chain carries TRBV5-1 and TRBJ1-1; tentatively, D is TRBD1 (6 bases). The CDR3 sequence is 14 residues long. The germline gives CDR1 SGHRS, CDR2 YFSETQ. The V gene lost 4 bases and the J gene lost 1 base, with 11 bases spanning the gap. Complete variable domain (other parts from reference TRBV5-1 and TRBJ1-1): KAGVTQTPRYLIKTRGQQVTLSCSPISGHRSVSWYQQTPGQGLQFLFEYFSETQRNKGNFPGRFSGRQFSNSRSEMNVSTLELGDSALYLCASSPGTTNTEAFFGQGTRLTVV.

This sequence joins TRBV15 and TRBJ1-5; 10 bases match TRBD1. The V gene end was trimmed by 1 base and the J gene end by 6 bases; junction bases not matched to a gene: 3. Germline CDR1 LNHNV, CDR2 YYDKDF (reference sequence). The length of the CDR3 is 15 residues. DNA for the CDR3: TGTGCCACCAGCAGAGGGACAGGGGGGAGTCAGCCCCAGCATTTT. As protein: CATSRGTGGSQPQHF.

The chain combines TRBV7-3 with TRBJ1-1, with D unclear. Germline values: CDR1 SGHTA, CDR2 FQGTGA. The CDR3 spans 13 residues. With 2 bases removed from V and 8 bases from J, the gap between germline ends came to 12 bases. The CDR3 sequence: CASSLGEAQEAFF. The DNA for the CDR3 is TGTGCCAGCAGCTTAGGGGAGGCCCAAGAAGCTTTCTTT.

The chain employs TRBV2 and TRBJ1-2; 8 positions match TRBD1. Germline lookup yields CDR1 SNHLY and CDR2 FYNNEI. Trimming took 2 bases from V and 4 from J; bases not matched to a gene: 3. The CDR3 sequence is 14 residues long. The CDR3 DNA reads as TGTGCCAGCAGTGAACAGGGGGCTGGCTATGGCTACACCTTC. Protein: CASSEQGAGYGYTF.

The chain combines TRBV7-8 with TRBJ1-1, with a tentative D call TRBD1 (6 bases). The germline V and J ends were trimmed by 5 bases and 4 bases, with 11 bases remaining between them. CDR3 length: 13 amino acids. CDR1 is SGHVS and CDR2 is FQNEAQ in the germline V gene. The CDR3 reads CASSPAGATEAFF. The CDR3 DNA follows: TGTGCCAGCAGCCCTGCAGGGGCCACTGAAGCTTTCTTT.

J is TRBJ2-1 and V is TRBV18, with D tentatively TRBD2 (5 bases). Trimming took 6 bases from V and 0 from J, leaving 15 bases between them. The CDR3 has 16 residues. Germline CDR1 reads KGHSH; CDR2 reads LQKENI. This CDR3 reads CASSQRPGNSYNEQFF. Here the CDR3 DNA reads TGTGCCAGCTCCCAGCGCCCGGGGAACTCCTACAATGAGCAGTTCTTC.

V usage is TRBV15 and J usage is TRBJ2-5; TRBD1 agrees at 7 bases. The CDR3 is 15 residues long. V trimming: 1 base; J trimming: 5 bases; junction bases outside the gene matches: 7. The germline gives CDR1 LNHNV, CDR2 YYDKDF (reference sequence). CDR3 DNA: TGTGCCACCAGCAGAGGCCCGACAGGGTCGGAGACCCAGTACTTC. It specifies CATSRGPTGSETQYF.

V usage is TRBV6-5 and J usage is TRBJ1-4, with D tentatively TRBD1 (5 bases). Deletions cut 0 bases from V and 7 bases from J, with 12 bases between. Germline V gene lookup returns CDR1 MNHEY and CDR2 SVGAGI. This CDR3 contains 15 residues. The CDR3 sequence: CASSYSPGGGEKLFF. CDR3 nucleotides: TGTGCCAGCAGTTACTCACCGGGGGGTGGTGAAAAACTGTTTTTT.

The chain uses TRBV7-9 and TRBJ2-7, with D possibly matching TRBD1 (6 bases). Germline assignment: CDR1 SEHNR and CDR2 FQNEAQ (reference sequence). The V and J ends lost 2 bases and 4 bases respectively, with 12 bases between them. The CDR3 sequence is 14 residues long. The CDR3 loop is CASSLQGNRYEQYF. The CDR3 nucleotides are TGTGCCAGCAGCTTACAGGGGAATCGGTACGAGCAGTACTTC. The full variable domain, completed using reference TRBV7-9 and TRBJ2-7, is DTGVSQNPRHKITKRGQNVTFRCDPISEHNRLYWYRQTLGQGPEFLTYFQNEAQLEKSRLLSDRFSAERPKGSFSTLEIQRTEQGDSAMYLCASSLQGNRYEQYFGPGTRLTVT.

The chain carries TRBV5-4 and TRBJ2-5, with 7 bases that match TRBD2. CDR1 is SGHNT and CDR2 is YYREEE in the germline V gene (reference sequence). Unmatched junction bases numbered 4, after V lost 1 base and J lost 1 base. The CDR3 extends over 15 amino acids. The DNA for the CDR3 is TGTGCCAGCAGCTTGCCAGGGACTACCCAAGAGACCCAGTACTTC. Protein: CASSLPGTTQETQYF.

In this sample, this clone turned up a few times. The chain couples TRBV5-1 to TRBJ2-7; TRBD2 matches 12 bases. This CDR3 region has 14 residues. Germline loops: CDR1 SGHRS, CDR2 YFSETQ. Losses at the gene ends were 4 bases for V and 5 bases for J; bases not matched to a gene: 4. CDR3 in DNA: TGCGCCAGCAGCACGAGGACTAGCGGGGACGAGCAGTACTTC. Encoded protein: CASSTRTSGDEQYF.

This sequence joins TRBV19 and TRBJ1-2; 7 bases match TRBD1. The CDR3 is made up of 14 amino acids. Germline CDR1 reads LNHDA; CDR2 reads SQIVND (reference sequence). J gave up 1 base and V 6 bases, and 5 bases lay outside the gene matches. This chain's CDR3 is CASRRDSNNYGYTF. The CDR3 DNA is TGTGCCAGTAGAAGGGACAGCAATAACTATGGCTACACCTTC.

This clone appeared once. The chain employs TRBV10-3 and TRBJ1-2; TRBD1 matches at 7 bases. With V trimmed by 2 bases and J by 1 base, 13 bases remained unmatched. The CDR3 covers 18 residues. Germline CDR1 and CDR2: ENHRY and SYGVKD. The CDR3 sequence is CAISEALSGRGDNYGYTF. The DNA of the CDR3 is TGTGCCATCAGTGAGGCCTTGTCGGGCAGGGGGGATAACTATGGCTACACCTTC.